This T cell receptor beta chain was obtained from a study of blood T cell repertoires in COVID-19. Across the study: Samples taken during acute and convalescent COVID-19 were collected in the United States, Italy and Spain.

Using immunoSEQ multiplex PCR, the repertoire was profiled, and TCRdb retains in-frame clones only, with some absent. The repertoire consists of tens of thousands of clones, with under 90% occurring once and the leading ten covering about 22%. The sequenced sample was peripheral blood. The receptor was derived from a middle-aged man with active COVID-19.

CDR3 amino acids: CASSHRPGQYFSSYNEQFF. The DNA for the CDR3 is TGTGCCAGCAGTCATCGACCGGGACAGTACTTCAGCTCCTACAATGAGCAGTTCTTC. This rearrangement joins TRBV6-2 or TRBV6-3 to TRBJ2-1; 7 bases map to TRBD1. The V gene's germline CDR1 is MNHEY and CDR2 SVGEGT. The CDR3 sequence is 19 residues long. V gave up 5 bases and J gave up 0 bases; unmatched junction bases: 16.